This paragraph reports one T cell receptor (beta chain). The source of the sample is a study of blood T cell repertoires in COVID-19. Per germline, CDR1 SGHDN and CDR2 FVKESK. Unmatched junction bases numbered 3, after V lost 1 base and J lost 3 bases. The CDR3 is 15 residues long. TCRdb's copy holds only in-frame clones and misses some; the assay was immunoSEQ multiplex PCR. The sample records 250,000 to 300,000 clones, over 75% being singletons. The gene calls are TRBV14 and TRBJ2-3; TRBD1 matches at 8 bases. This receptor was taken from a woman aged 30 to 39 who had recovered from COVID-19. Sample: PBMCs or T cells enriched from blood (not recorded which). This CDR3 is CASSQGYRGTDTQYF. As DNA, the CDR3 is TGTGCCAGCAGCCAAGGATACAGGGGGACAGATACGCAGTATTTT.